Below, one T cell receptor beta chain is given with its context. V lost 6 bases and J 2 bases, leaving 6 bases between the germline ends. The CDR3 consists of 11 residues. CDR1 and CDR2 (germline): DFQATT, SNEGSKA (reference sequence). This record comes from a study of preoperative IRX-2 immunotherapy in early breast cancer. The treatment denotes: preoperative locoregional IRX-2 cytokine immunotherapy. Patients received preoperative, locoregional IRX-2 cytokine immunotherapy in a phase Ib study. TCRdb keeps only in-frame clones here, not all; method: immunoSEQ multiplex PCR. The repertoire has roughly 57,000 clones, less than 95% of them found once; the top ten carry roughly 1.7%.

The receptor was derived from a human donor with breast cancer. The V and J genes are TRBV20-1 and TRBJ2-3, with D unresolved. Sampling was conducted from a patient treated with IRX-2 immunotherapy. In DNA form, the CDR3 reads TGCAGTGCCACCTACACAGATACGCAGTATTTT. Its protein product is CSATYTDTQYF.